Listed here is a single T cell receptor (beta chain). Each CDR3 protein gets one entry after TCRdb re-called the RT-PCR reads with MiXCR. This sample has about 540,000 distinct CDR3 sequences, with about 14% found just once. This sample was included in a study of response to subunit inactivated influenza vaccine. The CDR3 is made up of 15 amino acids. Germline V CDR1 and CDR2: MNHEY, SVGAGI. Trimming removed 2 bases from V and 4 bases from J; junction bases left unmatched: 4. The clonotype was recovered from a man aged 50-60 years who received an inactivated influenza vaccine. This sequence joins TRBV6-5 and TRBJ2-2; 7 bases line up with TRBD1. The sample here was PBMCs from blood, taken 11 to 12 days after vaccination. CDR3 DNA: TGTGCCAGCAGTTACGAAGGGGGCGGCACCGGGGAGCTGTTTTTT. Protein sequence: CASSYEGGGTGELFF.